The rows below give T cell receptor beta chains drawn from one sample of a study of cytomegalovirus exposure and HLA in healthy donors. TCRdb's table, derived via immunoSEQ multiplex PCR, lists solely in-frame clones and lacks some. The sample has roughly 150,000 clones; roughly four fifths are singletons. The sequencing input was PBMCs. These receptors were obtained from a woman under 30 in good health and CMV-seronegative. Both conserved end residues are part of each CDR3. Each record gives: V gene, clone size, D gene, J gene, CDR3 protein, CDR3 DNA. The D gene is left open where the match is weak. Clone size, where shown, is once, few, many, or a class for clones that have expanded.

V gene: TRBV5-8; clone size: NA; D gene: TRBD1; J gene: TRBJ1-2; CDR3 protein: CASSPGQAGYGYTF; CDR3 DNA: TGTGCCAGCAGCCCGGGACAGGCGGGGTATGGCTACACCTTC
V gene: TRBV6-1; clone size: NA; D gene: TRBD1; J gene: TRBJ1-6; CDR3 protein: CASRAGQGLKSPLHF; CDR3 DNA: TGTGCCAGCAGGGCGGGACAGGGTTTAAAATCACCCCTCCACTTT
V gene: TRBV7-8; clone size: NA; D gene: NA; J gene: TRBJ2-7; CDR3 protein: CASSPGGAGNSYEQYF; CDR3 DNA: TGTGCCAGCAGCCCCGGGGGAGCGGGCAATTCCTACGAGCAGTACTTC
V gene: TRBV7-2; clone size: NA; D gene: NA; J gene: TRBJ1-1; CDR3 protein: CASRGRGGTEAFF; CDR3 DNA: TGTGCCAGCAGAGGCCGGGGGGGCACTGAAGCTTTCTTT
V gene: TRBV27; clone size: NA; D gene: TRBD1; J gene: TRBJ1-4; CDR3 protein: CASSLNRDRANEKLFF; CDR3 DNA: TGTGCCAGCAGTTTAAACCGGGACAGAGCTAATGAAAAACTGTTTTTT
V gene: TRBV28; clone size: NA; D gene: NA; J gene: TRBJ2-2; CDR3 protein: CASQSGGHRTGELFF; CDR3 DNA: TGTGCCAGCCAGTCGGGGGGACACCGCACCGGGGAGCTGTTTTTT
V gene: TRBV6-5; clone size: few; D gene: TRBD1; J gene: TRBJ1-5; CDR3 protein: CASTGGTGASQPQHF; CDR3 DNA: TGTGCCAGCACCGGAGGGACAGGGGCTAGTCAGCCCCAGCATTTT
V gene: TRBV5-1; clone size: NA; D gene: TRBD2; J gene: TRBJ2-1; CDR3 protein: CASIGTSGSGRYNEQFF; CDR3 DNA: TGCGCCAGCATCGGGACTAGCGGGAGCGGTAGGTACAATGAGCAGTTCTTC
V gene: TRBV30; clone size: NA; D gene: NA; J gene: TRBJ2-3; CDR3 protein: CAWSSLPDTQYF; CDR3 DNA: TGTGCCTGGAGTTCGCTACCAGATACGCAGTATTTT
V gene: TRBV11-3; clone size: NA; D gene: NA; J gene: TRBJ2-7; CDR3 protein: CASSPRPYEQYF; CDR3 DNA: TGTGCCAGCAGCCCTAGGCCCTACGAGCAGTACTTC
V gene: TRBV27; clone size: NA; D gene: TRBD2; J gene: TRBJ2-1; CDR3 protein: CASSLYAGEINNEQFF; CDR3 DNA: TGTGCCAGCAGTTTATATGCGGGAGAGATCAACAATGAGCAGTTCTTC
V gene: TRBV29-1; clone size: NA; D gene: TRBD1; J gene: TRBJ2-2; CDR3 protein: CSTQGAGTGELFF; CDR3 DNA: TGCAGCACACAGGGGGCCGGCACCGGGGAGCTGTTTTTT
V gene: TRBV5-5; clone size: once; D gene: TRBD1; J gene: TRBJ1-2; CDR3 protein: CASSRGTEPNYGYTF; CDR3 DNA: TGTGCCAGCAGCCGAGGGACAGAGCCTAACTATGGCTACACCTTC
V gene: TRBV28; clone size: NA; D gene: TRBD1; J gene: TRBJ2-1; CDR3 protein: CASSYYWTGEYNEQFF; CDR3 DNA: TGTGCCAGCAGTTATTACTGGACAGGGGAATACAATGAGCAGTTCTTC
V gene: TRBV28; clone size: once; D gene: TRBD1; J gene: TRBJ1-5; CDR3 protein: CASSPGQGARQPQHF; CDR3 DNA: TGTGCCAGCAGTCCCGGACAGGGGGCACGGCAGCCCCAGCATTTT
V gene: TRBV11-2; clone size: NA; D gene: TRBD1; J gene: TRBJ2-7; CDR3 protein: CASSPQPGQGYYEQYF; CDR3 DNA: TGTGCCAGCAGCCCGCAACCGGGACAGGGATATTACGAGCAGTACTTC
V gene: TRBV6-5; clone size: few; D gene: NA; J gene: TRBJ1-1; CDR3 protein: CASTDRGKGTEAFF; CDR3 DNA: TGTGCCAGCACCGACCGGGGGAAGGGCACTGAAGCTTTCTTT
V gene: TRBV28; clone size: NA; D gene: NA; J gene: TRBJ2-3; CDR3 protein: CASSSHNTDTQYF; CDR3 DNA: TGTGCCAGCAGCTCCCACAACACAGATACGCAGTATTTT
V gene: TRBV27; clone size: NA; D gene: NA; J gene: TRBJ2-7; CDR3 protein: CASSLSQGGSYEQYF; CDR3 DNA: TGTGCCAGCAGTTTATCGCAGGGAGGCTCCTACGAGCAGTACTTC
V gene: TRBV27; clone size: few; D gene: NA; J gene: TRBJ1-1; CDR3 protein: CASSLTGMKDTEAFF; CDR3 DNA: TGTGCCAGCAGTTTAACAGGGATGAAGGACACTGAAGCTTTCTTT
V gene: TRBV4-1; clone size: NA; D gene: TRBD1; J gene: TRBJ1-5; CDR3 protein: CASSHQGQGYSNQPQHF; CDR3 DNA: TGCGCCAGCAGCCATCAAGGACAGGGCTATAGCAATCAGCCCCAGCATTTT
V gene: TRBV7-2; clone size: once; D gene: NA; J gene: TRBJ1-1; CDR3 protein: CASSLERQIAEAFF; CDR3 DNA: TGTGCCAGCAGCTTAGAACGACAGATCGCTGAAGCTTTCTTT
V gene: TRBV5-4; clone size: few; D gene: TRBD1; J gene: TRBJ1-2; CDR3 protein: CASSLSARGRDYGYTF; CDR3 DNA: TGTGCCAGCAGCTTGTCTGCCAGGGGGCGGGACTATGGCTACACCTTC
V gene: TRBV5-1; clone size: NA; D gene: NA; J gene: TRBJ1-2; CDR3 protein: CASSLDSSYGYTF; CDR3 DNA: TGCGCCAGCAGCCTGGACAGCTCCTATGGCTACACCTTC
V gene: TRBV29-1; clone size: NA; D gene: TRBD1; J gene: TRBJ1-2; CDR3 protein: CSVEHGQGAFYGYTF; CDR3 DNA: TGCAGCGTTGAGCACGGACAGGGGGCCTTCTATGGCTACACCTTC